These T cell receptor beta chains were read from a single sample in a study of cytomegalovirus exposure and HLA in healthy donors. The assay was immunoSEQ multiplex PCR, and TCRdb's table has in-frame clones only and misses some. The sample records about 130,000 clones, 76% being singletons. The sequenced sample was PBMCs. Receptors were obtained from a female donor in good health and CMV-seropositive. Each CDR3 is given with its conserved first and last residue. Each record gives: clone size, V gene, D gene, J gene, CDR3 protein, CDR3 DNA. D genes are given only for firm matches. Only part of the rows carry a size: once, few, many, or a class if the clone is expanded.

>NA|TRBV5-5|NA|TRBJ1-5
CASSLRWGSKQPQHF
TGTGCCAGCAGCTTGCGGTGGGGCTCGAAACAGCCCCAGCATTTT
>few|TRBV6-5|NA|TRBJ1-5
CASSYMTGIDQPQHF
TGTGCCAGCAGTTACATGACAGGTATAGACCAGCCCCAGCATTTT
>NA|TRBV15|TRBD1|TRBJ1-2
CATSRDDRGPYGYTF
TGTGCCACCAGCAGAGACGACAGGGGGCCCTATGGCTACACCTTC
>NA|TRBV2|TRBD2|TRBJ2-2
CASSVGGTGELFF
TGTGCCAGCAGTGTGGGGGGGACCGGGGAGCTGTTTTTT
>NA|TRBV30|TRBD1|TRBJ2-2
CAWRTPGQGEAGELFF
TGTGCCTGGAGGACGCCGGGACAGGGAGAGGCCGGGGAGCTGTTTTTT
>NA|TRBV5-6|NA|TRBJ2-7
CASSQEVYYEQYF
TGTGCCAGCAGCCAGGAGGTCTACTACGAGCAGTACTTC
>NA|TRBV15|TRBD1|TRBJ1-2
CATSRGQGKGYTF
TGTGCCACCAGCAGAGGACAGGGAAAAGGCTACACCTTC
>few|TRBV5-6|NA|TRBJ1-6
CASSLWNSNSPLHF
TGTGCCAGCAGCTTGTGGAACAGTAATTCACCCCTCCACTTT
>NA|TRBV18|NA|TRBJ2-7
CASSPGLPPEEQYF
TGTGCCAGCTCACCTGGCCTCCCTCCCGAAGAGCAGTACTTC
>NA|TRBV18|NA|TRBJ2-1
CASSQGVDEQFF
TGTGCCAGCTCACAGGGGGTCGATGAGCAGTTCTTC
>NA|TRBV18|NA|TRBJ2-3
CASSSTSTDTQYF
TGTGCCAGCTCATCAACTAGCACAGATACGCAGTATTTT
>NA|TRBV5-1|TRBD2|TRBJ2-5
CASTLRAGGPEETQYF
TGCGCCAGCACGCTTCGGGCGGGAGGACCCGAAGAGACCCAGTACTTC
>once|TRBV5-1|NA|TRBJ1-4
CASSLTATNEKLFF
TGCGCCAGCAGCTTGACAGCAACTAATGAAAAACTGTTTTTT
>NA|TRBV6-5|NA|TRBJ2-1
CASSESGGAHNEQFF
TGTGCCAGCAGCGAGTCGGGGGGCGCCCACAATGAGCAGTTCTTC
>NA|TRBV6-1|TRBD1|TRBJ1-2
CASSEEPHTGAGYTF
TGTGCCAGCAGTGAAGAACCGCACACAGGGGCCGGCTACACCTTC
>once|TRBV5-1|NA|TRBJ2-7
CASSPLRTYEQYF
TGCGCCAGCAGCCCCCTCAGGACCTACGAGCAGTACTTC
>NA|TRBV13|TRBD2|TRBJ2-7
CASSSVPPTGGRSYEQYF
TGTGCCAGCAGCTCTGTTCCTCCTACGGGAGGCCGTTCCTACGAGCAGTACTTC
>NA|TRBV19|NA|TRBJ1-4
CASSMDSGEKLFF
TGTGCCAGTAGTATGGACTCCGGGGAAAAACTGTTTTTT
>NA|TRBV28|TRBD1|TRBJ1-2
CASSVQPGQGADYGYTF
TGTGCCAGCAGTGTACAACCGGGACAGGGGGCAGACTATGGCTACACCTTC
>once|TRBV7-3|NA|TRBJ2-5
CASSQRGAEETQYF
TGTGCCAGCAGCCAACGGGGGGCGGAAGAGACCCAGTACTTC
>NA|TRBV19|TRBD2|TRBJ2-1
CASSIATSGGAGEQFF
TGTGCCAGTAGTATCGCGACTAGCGGGGGGGCAGGGGAGCAGTTCTTC
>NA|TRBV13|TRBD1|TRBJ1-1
CASSTSDRAGTEAFF
TGTGCCAGCAGCACCTCCGACAGGGCGGGCACTGAAGCTTTCTTT
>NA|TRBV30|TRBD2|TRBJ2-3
CAWSEGLAMADTQYF
TGTGCCTGGAGCGAGGGACTAGCGATGGCAGATACGCAGTATTTT
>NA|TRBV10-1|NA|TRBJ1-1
CASSEFRGARTEAFF
TGCGCCAGCAGTGAGTTCCGGGGGGCGAGAACTGAAGCTTTCTTT
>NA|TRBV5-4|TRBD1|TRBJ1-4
CASSLGGQTTNEKLFF
TGTGCCAGCAGCTTGGGGGGACAGACAACTAATGAAAAACTGTTTTTT
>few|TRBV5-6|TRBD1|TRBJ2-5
CASSLGQGEVETQYF
TGTGCCAGCAGCTTGGGACAGGGGGAAGTAGAGACCCAGTACTTC
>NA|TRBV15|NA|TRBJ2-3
CATSASRGGADTQYF
TGTGCCACCAGCGCAAGTCGGGGAGGCGCAGATACGCAGTATTTT
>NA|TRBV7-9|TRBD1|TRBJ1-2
CASSLGQGFGYTF
TGTGCCAGCAGCTTAGGACAGGGGTTTGGCTACACCTTC
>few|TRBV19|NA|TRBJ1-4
CASSQGLEKLFF
TGTGCCAGTAGTCAGGGCCTTGAAAAACTGTTTTTT
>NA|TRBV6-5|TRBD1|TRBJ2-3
CASSSGTGATDTQYF
TGTGCCAGCAGTTCTGGGACAGGGGCCACAGATACGCAGTATTTT
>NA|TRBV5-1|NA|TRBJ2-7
CASSWSGDYDEQYF
TGCGCCAGCAGCTGGTCAGGGGATTACGACGAGCAGTACTTC
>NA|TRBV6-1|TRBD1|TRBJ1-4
CASSWTGDEKLFF
TGTGCCAGCAGCTGGACAGGGGATGAAAAACTGTTTTTT
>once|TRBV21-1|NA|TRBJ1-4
CASSKGYRQRSFFF
TGTGCCAGCAGCAAAGGGTACAGGCAGAGGAGCTTTTTTTTT
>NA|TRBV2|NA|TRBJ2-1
CASSEGPGVTTYNEQFF
TGTGCCAGCAGTGAAGGTCCGGGGGTAACCACCTACAATGAGCAGTTCTTC
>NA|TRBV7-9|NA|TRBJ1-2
CASSLGAGYGYTF
TGTGCCAGCAGCTTAGGGGCGGGCTATGGCTACACCTTC
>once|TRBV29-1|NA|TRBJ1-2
CSVEVGPAYGYTF
TGCAGCGTTGAAGTGGGCCCGGCCTATGGCTACACCTTC
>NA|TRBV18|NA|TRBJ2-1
CASSPYASDEQFF
TGTGCCAGCTCGCCCTACGCTAGCGATGAGCAGTTCTTC
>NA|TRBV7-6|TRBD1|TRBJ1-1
CASSSGTVMGF
TGTGCCAGCAGCTCAGGGACAGTTATGGGATTT
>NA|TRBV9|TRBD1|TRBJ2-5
CASSVATGGETQYF
TGTGCCAGCAGCGTAGCGACAGGGGGAGAGACCCAGTACTTC
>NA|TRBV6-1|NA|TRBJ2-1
CASSDLRQIHNEQFF
TGTGCCAGCAGTGATTTGAGACAAATACACAATGAGCAGTTCTTC
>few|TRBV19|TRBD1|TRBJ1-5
CASSIRQGAQPQHF
TGTGCCAGTAGTATAAGACAGGGGGCTCAGCCCCAGCATTTT